Given below is one T cell receptor (beta chain) in context. The antigen is undetermined. From the reads, TCRdb called clonotypes with MiXCR, one entry per CDR3 protein. The profile shows about 180,000 distinct CDR3 sequences, about an eighth of them singletons. Germline V gives CDR1 SGHRS, CDR2 YFSETQ. Between the trimmed V and J ends, which lost 2 bases and 12 bases, there was a span of 20 bases. This CDR3 has 14 amino acids. This sample was included in a study of T cell repertoires in cytomegalovirus infection. Study observations and caveats: Cumulative public TCR beta family frequency identified CMV carriers with the relevant HLA.

The chain is built from TRBV5-1 and TRBJ1-1, with a possible D match to TRBD1 (6 bases). The sequencing sample was made of PBMCs. The receptor's source is a human donor in good health (CMV status not recorded). Some clones in this sample may be carry-over from other donors' samples. The CDR3 nucleotides read TGCGCCAGCAGCTTCCGGGACAACACGGCTGGGTCTTTCTTT. It is translated as CASSFRDNTAGSFF.